This entry lists 14 T cell receptor beta chains sequenced from one sample in a study of cytomegalovirus exposure and HLA in healthy donors. Use of 60 Vbeta and 13 Jbeta primers characterized the PCR. This table comes from immunoSEQ multiplex PCR, and its TCRdb copy is limited to in-frame clones, with some not included. The table has about 59,000 clones, about four fifths seen once. The sequenced sample was PBMCs. These receptors came from a man younger than 45 in good health and CMV-seropositive.

The J gene is TRBJ1-4, the V gene TRBV6-6, with 9 bases that match TRBD1. The trim removed 2 bases at V and 7 bases at J, leaving 5 bases unmatched. The length of the CDR3 is 15 residues. Germline CDR1 is MNHNY and CDR2 is SVGAGI (reference sequence). The CDR3 bases are TGTGCCAGCAGTTACCCGACAGGGGGGGTTGAAAAACTGTTTTTT. Residues: CASSYPTGGVEKLFF.

The chain recombines TRBV6-1 with TRBJ2-1, with 10 bases that match TRBD2. Germline trimming cut 3 bases from V and 2 bases from J; bases unmatched to any gene: 4. Germline-derived CDR1 and CDR2 are MNHNS and SASEGT. The CDR3 totals 16 residues. The CDR3 reads CASSDDGLAAYNEQFF. As DNA, the CDR3 is TGTGCCAGCAGTGACGACGGACTAGCGGCCTACAATGAGCAGTTCTTC.

V gene TRBV7-3 combines with J gene TRBJ1-6; D is unclear. Trimming stripped 6 bases from V and 7 bases from J, with 13 bases between. CDR3 length equals 14 residues. Per the germline V gene, CDR1 is SGHTA and CDR2 is FQGTGA. CDR3 in DNA: TGTGCCAGCAGGGACGGACTTCCGAATTCACCCCTCCACTTT. This sequence encodes CASRDGLPNSPLHF.

The chain combines TRBV29-1 with TRBJ1-1; 7 nucleotides align to TRBD1. The CDR3 has 14 residues. The germline CDR1 and CDR2 sequences are SQVTM and ANQGSEA. Germline trimming cut 1 base from V and 8 bases from J; bases unmatched to any gene: 10. The CDR3 DNA is TGCAGCGTTGAAGCCCTCGACAGGGTCCTGGAAGCTTTCTTT. Translation gives CSVEALDRVLEAFF.

V is TRBV15 and J is TRBJ1-4, with 10 bases aligning to TRBD1. The length of the CDR3 is 15 residues. Germline-derived CDR1 and CDR2 are LNHNV and YYDKDF (reference sequence). V trimming: 1 base; J trimming: 7 bases; junction bases outside the gene matches: 3. The CDR3, as DNA: TGTGCCACCAGCAGAGCGACAGGGGGCTTTGAAAAACTGTTTTTT. It is translated as CATSRATGGFEKLFF.

This clone appeared once. This chain joins TRBV30 and TRBJ1-2, with D possibly being TRBD1 (5 bases). Germline assignment: CDR1 GTSNPN and CDR2 SVGIG (reference sequence). Trimming stripped 8 bases from V and 2 bases from J, with 12 bases between. The CDR3 is 12 residues long. CDR3 nucleotides: TGTGCCCGTGACAGTAGAAACTATGGCTACACCTTC. Encoded protein: CARDSRNYGYTF.

J is TRBJ1-4 and V is TRBV19, with D hard to call. Germline V gene sequence: CDR1 LNHDA, CDR2 SQIVND (reference sequence). The CDR3 is 14 amino acids. Trimming shortened V by 5 bases and J by 5 bases, and 12 bases separated the two germline ends. The CDR3 spells CASSGRAPNEKLFF. The CDR3 DNA reads TGTGCCAGTAGTGGGAGGGCCCCCAATGAAAAACTGTTTTTT. Variable domain in full (rest from reference TRBV19 and TRBJ1-4): DGGITQSPKYLFRKEGQNVTLSCEQNLNHDAMYWYRQDPGQGLRLIYYSQIVNDFQKGDIAEGYSVSREKKESFPLTVTSAQKNPTAFYLCASSGRAPNEKLFFGSGTQLSVL.

J is TRBJ1-6 and V is TRBV7-2; D is possibly TRBD1 (6 bases). Germline assignment: CDR1 SGHTA and CDR2 FQGNSA. Trimming stripped 9 bases from V and 9 bases from J, with 15 bases between. The CDR3 extends over 13 amino acids. The CDR3 sequence is CASLRVGGSPLHF. CDR3 DNA sequence: TGTGCCAGTCTTCGGGTAGGGGGTTCACCCCTCCACTTT.

V usage is TRBV18 and J usage is TRBJ2-2, with 7 positions matching TRBD1. This CDR3 has 15 amino acids. Per the germline V gene, CDR1 is KGHSH and CDR2 is LQKENI. Unmatched junction bases numbered 7, after V lost 4 bases and J lost 5 bases. The CDR3 sequence is CASSHNRGRTGELFF. The CDR3 DNA follows: TGTGCCAGCTCACACAACAGGGGACGGACCGGGGAGCTGTTTTTT.

The CDR3 DNA is TGTGCCAGCTCACGCGCAGGGGGCGATCAGCCCCAGCATTTT. As protein: CASSRAGGDQPQHF. The genes are TRBV18 and TRBJ1-5; 8 bases match TRBD1. The CDR3 contains 14 residues. The J segment lost 5 bases and the V segment lost 4 bases, leaving 4 bases of the junction unmatched. The germline V gene has CDR1 KGHSH and CDR2 LQKENI.

The chain recombines TRBV14 with TRBJ2-2, with TRBD2 matching 8 bases. CDR1 SGHDN and CDR2 FVKESK come from the germline V gene. The CDR3 sequence is 15 residues long. Losses at the gene ends were 4 bases for V and 4 bases for J; bases not matched to a gene: 5. As DNA, the CDR3 is TGTGCCAGCAGCCCAGCGGGGGCCCGCACCGGGGAGCTGTTTTTT. Amino acid sequence: CASSPAGARTGELFF.

The chain employs TRBV28 and TRBJ1-1; 7 bases line up with TRBD1. The CDR3 is 13 residues long. The germline V gene encodes CDR1 MDHEN and CDR2 SYDVKM. The V segment lost 6 bases and the J segment 1 base; nucleotides outside the gene matches: 2. In DNA, the CDR3 is TGTGCCAGCAGGCGACAGGGGAACACTGAAGCTTTCTTT. Its protein is CASRRQGNTEAFF. Variable domain in full (rest from reference TRBV28 and TRBJ1-1): DVKVTQSSRYLVKRTGEKVFLECVQDMDHENMFWYRQDPGLGLRLIYFSYDVKMKEKGDIPEGYSVSREKKERFSLILESASTNQTSMYLCASRRQGNTEAFFGQGTRLTVV.

The chain has TRBV4-3 and TRBJ1-2; the D gene is possibly TRBD1 (5 bases). There are 16 residues in the CDR3. V lost 0 bases and J 6 bases, leaving 17 bases between the germline ends. Germline CDR1 and CDR2: LGHNA and YSLEER. The CDR3 is CASSQENSVPGDGYTF. CDR3 DNA sequence: TGCGCCAGCAGCCAAGAAAATTCCGTACCGGGGGATGGCTACACCTTC.

This clone was recorded only once. V usage is TRBV28 and J usage is TRBJ1-5; TRBD1 matches at 8 bases. In germline, CDR1 is MDHEN, CDR2 SYDVKM. There are 15 residues in the CDR3. V was pared by 7 bases and J by 6 bases, with 11 bases of the junction left unmatched. The CDR3 DNA follows: TGTGCCAGCATTCCCCAGGGGGCGTTGGGTCAGCCCCAGCATTTT. Residues: CASIPQGALGQPQHF.